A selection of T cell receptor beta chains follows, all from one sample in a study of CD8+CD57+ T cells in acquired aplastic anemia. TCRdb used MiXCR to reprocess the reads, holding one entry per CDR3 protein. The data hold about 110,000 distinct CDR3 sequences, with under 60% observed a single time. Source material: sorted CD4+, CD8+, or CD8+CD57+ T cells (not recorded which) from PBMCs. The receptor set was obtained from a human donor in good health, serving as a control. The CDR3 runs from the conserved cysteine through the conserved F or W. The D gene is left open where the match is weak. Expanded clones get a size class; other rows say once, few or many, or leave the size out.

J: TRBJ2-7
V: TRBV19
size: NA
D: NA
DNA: TGTGCCAGTAGATTGGGAGACAGCCGCTCCTACGAGCAGTACTTC
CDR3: CASRLGDSRSYEQYF

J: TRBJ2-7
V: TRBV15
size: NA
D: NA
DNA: TGTGCCACCAGCAACCGCGCCTACGAGCAGTACTTC
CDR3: CATSNRAYEQYF

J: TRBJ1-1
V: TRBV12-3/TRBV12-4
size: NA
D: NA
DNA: TGTGCCAGCACCCCGGGACACGATGAAGCTTTCTTT
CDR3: CASTPGHDEAFF

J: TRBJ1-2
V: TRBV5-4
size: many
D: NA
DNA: TGTGCCAGCAGGGAGAGATCGGATGGCTACACCTTC
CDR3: CASRERSDGYTF

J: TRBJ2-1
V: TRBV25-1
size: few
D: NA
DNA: TGTGCCAGCAGTGGCGGGGGCCTGGGGAATGAGCAGTTCTTC
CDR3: CASSGGGLGNEQFF

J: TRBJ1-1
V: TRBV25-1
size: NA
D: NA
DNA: TGTGCCAGCAGTGAATATCAACCAGGGATGAACACTGAAGCTTTCTTT
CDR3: CASSEYQPGMNTEAFF

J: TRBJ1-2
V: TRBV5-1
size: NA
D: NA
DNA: TGCGCCAGCAGCTTCTTGGTCTCTGGCGAGGTGGCAGGCGCCGGTGGGGCGGCTGGCTACACCTTC
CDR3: CASSFLVSGEVAGAGGAAGYTF

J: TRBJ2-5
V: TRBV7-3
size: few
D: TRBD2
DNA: TGTGCCAGCAGTTCCCTAGCGGGGGGGCAGGAAGAGACCCAGTACTTC
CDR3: CASSSLAGGQEETQYF

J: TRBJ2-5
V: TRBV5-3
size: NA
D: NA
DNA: TGTGCCACAGACCCGGGAGTGGAGACCCAGTACTTC
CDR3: CATDPGVETQYF

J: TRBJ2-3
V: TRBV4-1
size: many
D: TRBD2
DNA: TGCGCCAGCAGCCACCCGCGGGGGGACGGAGATACGCAGTATTTT
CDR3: CASSHPRGDGDTQYF

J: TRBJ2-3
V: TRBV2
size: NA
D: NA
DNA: TGTGCCAGCCGACCTGACAGCACTAGCACAGATACGCAGTATTTT
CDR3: CASRPDSTSTDTQYF

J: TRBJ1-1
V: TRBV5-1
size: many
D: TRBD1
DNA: TGCGCCAGCAGCTTACAGGGGGCGGCGGGCACTGAAGCTTTCTTT
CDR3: CASSLQGAAGTEAFF

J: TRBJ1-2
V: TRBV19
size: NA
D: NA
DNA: TGTGCCAGCAGCCCAATTTCGGGGCACACCAGTTGGTATGGCTACACCTTC
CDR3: CASSPISGHTSWYGYTF

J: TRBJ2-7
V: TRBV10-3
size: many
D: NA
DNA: TGTGCCATCAGTGAGTTGCTTTCCTACGAGCAGTACTTC
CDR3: CAISELLSYEQYF

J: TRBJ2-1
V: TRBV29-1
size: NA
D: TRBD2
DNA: TGCAGCGTTAGAGCGGGGGGATCGGGTGAGCAGTTCTTC
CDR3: CSVRAGGSGEQFF

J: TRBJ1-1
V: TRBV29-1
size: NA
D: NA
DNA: TGCAGCGGTTCAACGGGGAACACTGAAGCTTTCTTT
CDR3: CSGSTGNTEAFF

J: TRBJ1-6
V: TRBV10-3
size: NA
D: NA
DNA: TGTGCCATCAGTGCTGGGAATAATTCACCCCTCCACTTT
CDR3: CAISAGNNSPLHF

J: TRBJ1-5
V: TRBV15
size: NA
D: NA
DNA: TGTGCCACCAGTGATTATCGGCAGAATCAGCCCCAGCATTTT
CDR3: CATSDYRQNQPQHF

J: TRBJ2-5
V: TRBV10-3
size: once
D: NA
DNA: TGTGCCACCAGCCCGTCGAACGAAGAGACCCAGTACTTC
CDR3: CATSPSNEETQYF

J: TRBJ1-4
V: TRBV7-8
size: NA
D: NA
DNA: TGTGCCAGCAGTGGGGGGCTAGTCGAAAAACTGTTTTTT
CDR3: CASSGGLVEKLFF

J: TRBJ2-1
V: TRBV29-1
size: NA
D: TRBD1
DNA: TGCAGCGTTGACGGCCTTACAGGGGTTCACACCTACAATGAGCAGTTCTTC
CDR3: CSVDGLTGVHTYNEQFF

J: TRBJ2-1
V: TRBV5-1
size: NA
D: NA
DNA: TGCGCCAGCAGCTTGGTTTCAGGGTCGGACAATGAGCAGTTCTTC
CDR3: CASSLVSGSDNEQFF

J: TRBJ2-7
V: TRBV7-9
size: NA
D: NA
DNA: TGTGCCAGCAGCTTAGTGGGGCTAGGGACCTACGAGCAGTACTTC
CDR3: CASSLVGLGTYEQYF

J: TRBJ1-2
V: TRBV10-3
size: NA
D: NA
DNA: TGTGCCATCAGTAGGGGGGATGGATATGGCTACACCTTC
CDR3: CAISRGDGYGYTF

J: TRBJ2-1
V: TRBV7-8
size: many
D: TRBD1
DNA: TGTGCCAGCAGCCCGACTGACAGGGGATCCTACAATGAGCAGTTCTTC
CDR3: CASSPTDRGSYNEQFF

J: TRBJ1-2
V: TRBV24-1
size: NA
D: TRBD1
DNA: TGTGCCACCAGTAGCCGGACAGGGTCTAGCGGCTACACCTTC
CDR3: CATSSRTGSSGYTF

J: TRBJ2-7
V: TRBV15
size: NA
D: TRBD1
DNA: TGTGCCACCAGCAGACCCCCTGGACAGGGGACCGAGCAGTACTTC
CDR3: CATSRPPGQGTEQYF

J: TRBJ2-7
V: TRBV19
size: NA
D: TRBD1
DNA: TGTGCCAGTAGTACGGGACAGGGAACTAACGAGCAGTACTTC
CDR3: CASSTGQGTNEQYF

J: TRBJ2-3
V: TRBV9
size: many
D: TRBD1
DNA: TGTGCCAGCAGCGCCTCAGGGGGTGGGACAGATACGCAGTATTTT
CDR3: CASSASGGGTDTQYF

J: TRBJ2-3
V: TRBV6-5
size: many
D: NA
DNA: TGTGCCAGCAGTTACGGGACGGATACGCAGTATTTT
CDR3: CASSYGTDTQYF

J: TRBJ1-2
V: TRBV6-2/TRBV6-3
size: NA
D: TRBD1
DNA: TGTGCCAGCAGTTCCACGGACAGGTGCTATGGCTACACCTTC
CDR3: CASSSTDRCYGYTF

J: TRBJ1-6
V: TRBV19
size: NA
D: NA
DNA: TGTGCCAGTAGTCCCGGACCGTCCCGGGATTCACCCCTCCACTTT
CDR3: CASSPGPSRDSPLHF

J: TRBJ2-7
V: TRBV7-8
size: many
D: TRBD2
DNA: TGTGCCAGCAGAAAACGACTAGCCTTCCACGAGCAGTACTTC
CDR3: CASRKRLAFHEQYF

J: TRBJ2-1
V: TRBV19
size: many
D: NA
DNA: TGTGCCAGTAATGGGCTAGTTGCCCTGCACAATGAGCAGTTCTTC
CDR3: CASNGLVALHNEQFF

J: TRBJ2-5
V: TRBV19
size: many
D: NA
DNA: TGTGCCAGTAGTATGGCGGACTTCAGAGGAGAACGGACCCAGTACTTC
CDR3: CASSMADFRGERTQYF

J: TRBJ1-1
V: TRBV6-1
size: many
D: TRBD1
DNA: TGTGCCAGCAGATGGACAGGGCCCACTGAAGCTTTCTTT
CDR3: CASRWTGPTEAFF

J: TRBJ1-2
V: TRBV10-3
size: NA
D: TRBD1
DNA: TGTGCCATCATCCTATCACAGGGGGCATATGGCTACACCTTC
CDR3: CAIILSQGAYGYTF

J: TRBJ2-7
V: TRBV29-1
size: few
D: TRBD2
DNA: TGCAGCGTTGGCGGGACTAGCGTTCCCGAGCAGTACTTC
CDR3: CSVGGTSVPEQYF

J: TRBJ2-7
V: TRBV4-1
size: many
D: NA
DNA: TGCGCCAGCAGCCAAGAGGGGTCTGAAACCTACGAGCAGTACTTC
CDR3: CASSQEGSETYEQYF

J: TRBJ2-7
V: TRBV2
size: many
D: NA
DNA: TGTGCCAGCAAAGTCTACGAGCAGTACTTC
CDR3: CASKVYEQYF

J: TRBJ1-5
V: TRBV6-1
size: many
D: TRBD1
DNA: TGTGCCAGCAGCCTGGGACAGGGAGGACAGCCCCAGCATTTT
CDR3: CASSLGQGGQPQHF

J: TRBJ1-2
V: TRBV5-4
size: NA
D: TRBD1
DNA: TGTGCCAGCAGCGTAGACAGGGTGCGGTATGGCTACACCTTC
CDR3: CASSVDRVRYGYTF

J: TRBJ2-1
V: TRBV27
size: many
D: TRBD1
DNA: TGTGCCAGCAGTTCGGACAGGACCTACAATGAGCAGTTCTTC
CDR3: CASSSDRTYNEQFF

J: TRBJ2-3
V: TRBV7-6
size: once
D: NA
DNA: TGTGCCAGCAGACCTAGAAGGGGAGATACGCAGTATTTT
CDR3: CASRPRRGDTQYF

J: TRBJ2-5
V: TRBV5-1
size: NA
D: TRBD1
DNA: TGCGCCAGCAGCCTAGACAGGGGGCGCGTTGAGACCCAGTACTTC
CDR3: CASSLDRGRVETQYF

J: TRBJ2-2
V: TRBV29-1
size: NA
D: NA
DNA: TGCAGCGTCCTAATGTCCGGGGAGCTGTTTTTT
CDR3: CSVLMSGELFF

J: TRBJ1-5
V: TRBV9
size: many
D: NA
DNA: TGTGCCAGCAGCGCACAGGGTGTCGGTCAGCCCCAGCATTTT
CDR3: CASSAQGVGQPQHF

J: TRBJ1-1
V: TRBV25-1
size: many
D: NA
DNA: TGTGCCAGCAGTGTCGGAATAGGCAGCACTGAAGCTTTCTTT
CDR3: CASSVGIGSTEAFF